The entry below gives a single T cell receptor beta chain sequence along with its context. TCRdb's copy holds only in-frame clones and misses some; the assay was immunoSEQ multiplex PCR. The table records 200,000 to 250,000 clones, 80% to 90% of them present only once. This sample is part of a study of blood T cell repertoires in COVID-19. This CDR3 contains 14 residues. V gave up 6 bases and J gave up 5 bases; unmatched junction bases: 6. Germline CDR1 and CDR2: KGHSH and LQKENI. The age range of participants was about 18 to 90 years, with residence in approximately 25 US areas. The specimen was PBMCs or T cells enriched from blood (not recorded which). The receptor comes from a woman in her 30s who had been exposed to COVID-19. The chain carries TRBV18 and TRBJ1-5, with 8 bases matching TRBD1. In nucleotides, the CDR3 is TGTGCCAGCTCGCAGGGGGCCCGAGATCAGCCCCAGCATTTT. Its protein is CASSQGARDQPQHF.